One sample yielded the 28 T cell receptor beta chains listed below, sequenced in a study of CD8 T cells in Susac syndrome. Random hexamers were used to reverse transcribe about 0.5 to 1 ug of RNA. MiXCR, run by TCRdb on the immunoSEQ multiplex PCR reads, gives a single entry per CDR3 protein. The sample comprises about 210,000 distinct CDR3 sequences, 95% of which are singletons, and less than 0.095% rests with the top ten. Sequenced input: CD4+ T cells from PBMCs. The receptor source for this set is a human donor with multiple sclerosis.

In DNA, the CDR3 is TGTGCCTGGAGTCCTCTCGCGGGAGGCTACGAGCAGTACTTC. Its translation: CAWSPLAGGYEQYF. This chain connects TRBV30 to TRBJ2-7, with 8 bases that match TRBD2. Germline V CDR1 and CDR2: GTSNPN, SVGIG (reference sequence). This CDR3 is built from 14 residues. J was trimmed by 3 bases and V by 2 bases; bases with no gene match: 6. Using reference TRBV30 and TRBJ2-7 for the parts outside the CDR3, the full variable domain is SQTIHQWPATLVQPVGSPLSLECTVEGTSNPNLYWYRQAAGRGLQLLFYSVGIGQISSEVPQNLSASRPQDRQFILSSKKLLLSDSGFYLCAWSPLAGGYEQYFGPGTRLTVT.

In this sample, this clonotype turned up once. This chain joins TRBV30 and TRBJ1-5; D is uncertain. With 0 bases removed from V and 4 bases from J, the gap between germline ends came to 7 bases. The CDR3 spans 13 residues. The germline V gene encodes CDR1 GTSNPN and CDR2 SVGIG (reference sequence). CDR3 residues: CAWSVQANQPQHF. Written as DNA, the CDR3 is TGTGCCTGGAGTGTGCAGGCGAATCAGCCCCAGCATTTT. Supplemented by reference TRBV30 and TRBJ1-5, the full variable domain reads SQTIHQWPATLVQPVGSPLSLECTVEGTSNPNLYWYRQAAGRGLQLLFYSVGIGQISSEVPQNLSASRPQDRQFILSSKKLLLSDSGFYLCAWSVQANQPQHFGDGTRLSIL.

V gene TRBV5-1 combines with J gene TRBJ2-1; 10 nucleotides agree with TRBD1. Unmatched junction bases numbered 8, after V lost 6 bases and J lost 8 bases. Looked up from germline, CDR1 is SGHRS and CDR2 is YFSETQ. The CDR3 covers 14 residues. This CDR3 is CASMPGQGFHEQFF. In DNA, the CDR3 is TGCGCCAGCATGCCGGGACAGGGGTTCCATGAGCAGTTCTTC.

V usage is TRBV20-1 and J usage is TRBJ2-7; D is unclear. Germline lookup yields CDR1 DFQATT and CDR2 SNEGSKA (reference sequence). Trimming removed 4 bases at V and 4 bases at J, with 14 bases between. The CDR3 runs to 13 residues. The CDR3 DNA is TGCAGTGCTACTTTGACCTCTCTATACGAGCAGTACTTC. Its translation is CSATLTSLYEQYF.

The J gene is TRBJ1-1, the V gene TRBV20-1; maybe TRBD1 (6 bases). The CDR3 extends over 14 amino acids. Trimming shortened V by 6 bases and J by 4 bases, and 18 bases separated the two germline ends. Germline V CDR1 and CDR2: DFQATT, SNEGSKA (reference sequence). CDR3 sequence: CSAAGWGTSTEAFF. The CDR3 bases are TGCAGTGCCGCGGGATGGGGGACATCCACTGAAGCTTTCTTT.

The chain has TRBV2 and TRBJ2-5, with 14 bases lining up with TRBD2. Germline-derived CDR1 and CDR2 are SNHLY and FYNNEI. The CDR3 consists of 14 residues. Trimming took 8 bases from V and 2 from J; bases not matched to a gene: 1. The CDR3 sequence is CASGLAGGQETQYF. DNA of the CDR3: TGTGCCAGCGGACTAGCGGGGGGACAAGAGACCCAGTACTTC.

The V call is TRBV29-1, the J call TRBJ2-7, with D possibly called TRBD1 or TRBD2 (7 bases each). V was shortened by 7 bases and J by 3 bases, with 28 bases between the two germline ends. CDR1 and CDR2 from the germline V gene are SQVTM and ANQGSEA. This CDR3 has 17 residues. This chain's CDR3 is CSANRGGSSGLLYEQYF. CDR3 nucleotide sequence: TGCAGCGCAAACAGGGGCGGGAGCTCTGGTTTACTCTACGAGCAGTACTTC.

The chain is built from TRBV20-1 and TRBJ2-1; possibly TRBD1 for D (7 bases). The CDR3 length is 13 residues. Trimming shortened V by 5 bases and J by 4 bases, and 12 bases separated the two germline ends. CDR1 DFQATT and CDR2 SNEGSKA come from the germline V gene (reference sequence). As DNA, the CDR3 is TGCAGTGCTGGCGGGACAGTTTACAATGAGCAGTTCTTC. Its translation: CSAGGTVYNEQFF.

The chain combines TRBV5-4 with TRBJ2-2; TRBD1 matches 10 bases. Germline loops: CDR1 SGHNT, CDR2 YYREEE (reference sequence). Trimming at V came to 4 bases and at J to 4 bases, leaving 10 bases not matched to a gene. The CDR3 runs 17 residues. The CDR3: CASSPTTGGRGTGELFF. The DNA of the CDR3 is TGTGCCAGCAGCCCAACGACAGGGGGCCGCGGCACCGGGGAGCTGTTTTTT.

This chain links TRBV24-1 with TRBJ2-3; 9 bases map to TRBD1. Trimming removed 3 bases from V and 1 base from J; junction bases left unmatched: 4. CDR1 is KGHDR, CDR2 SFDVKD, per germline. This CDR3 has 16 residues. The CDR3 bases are TGTGCCACCAGTGATCAACAGGGGGCTGGCACAGATACGCAGTATTTT. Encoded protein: CATSDQQGAGTDTQYF.

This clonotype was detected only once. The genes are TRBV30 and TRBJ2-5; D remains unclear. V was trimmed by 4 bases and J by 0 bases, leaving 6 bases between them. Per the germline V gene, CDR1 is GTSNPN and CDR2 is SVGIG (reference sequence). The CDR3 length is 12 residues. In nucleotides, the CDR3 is TGTGCCTGGAATAGGGACCAAGAGACCCAGTACTTC. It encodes CAWNRDQETQYF.

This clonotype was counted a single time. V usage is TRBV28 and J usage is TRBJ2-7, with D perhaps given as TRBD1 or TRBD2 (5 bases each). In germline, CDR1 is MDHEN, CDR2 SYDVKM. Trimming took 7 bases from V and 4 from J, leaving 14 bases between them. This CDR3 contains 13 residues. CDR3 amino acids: CASTVGTPYEQYF. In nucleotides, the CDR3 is TGTGCCAGCACCGTAGGGACCCCGTACGAGCAGTACTTC.

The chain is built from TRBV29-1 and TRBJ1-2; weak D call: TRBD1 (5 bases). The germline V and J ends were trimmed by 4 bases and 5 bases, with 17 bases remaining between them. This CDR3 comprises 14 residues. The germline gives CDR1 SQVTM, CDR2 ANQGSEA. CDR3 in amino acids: CSVGLRGSSYGYTF. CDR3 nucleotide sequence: TGCAGCGTTGGGTTGAGGGGTTCTTCTTATGGCTACACCTTC.

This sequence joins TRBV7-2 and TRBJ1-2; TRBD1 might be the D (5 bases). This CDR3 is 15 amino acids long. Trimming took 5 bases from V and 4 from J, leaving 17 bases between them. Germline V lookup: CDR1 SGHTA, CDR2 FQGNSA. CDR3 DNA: TGTGCCAGCAGCAACACCGGGACGGGAATCTATGGCTACACCTTC. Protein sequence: CASSNTGTGIYGYTF.

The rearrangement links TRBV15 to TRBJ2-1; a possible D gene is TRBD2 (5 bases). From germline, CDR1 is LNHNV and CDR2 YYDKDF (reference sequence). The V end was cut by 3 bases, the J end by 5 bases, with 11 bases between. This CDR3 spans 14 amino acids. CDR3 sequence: CATSSWGENNEQFF. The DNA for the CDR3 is TGTGCCACCAGCAGCTGGGGAGAAAACAATGAGCAGTTCTTC.

DNA for the CDR3: TGCAGTGCTAGAGCAGGGGGCCGGCCGGGGACCCAGTACTTC. This codes for CSARAGGRPGTQYF. This chain links TRBV20-1 with TRBJ2-5, with 8 bases that match TRBD1. The germline CDR1 and CDR2 sequences are DFQATT and SNEGSKA (reference sequence). The CDR3 is 14 residues long. V shed 1 base, J shed 7 bases, and the junction held 8 bases outside the gene matches.

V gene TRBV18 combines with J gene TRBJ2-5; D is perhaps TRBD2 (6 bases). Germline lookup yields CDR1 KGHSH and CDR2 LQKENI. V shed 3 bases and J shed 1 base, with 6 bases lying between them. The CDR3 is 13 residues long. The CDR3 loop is CASSPGLQETQYF. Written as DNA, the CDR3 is TGTGCCAGCTCACCGGGACTCCAAGAGACCCAGTACTTC. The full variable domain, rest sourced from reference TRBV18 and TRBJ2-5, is NAGVMQNPRHLVRRRGQEARLRCSPMKGHSHVYWYRQLPEEGLKFMVYLQKENIIDESGMPKERFSAEFPKEGPSILRIQQVVRGDSAAYFCASSPGLQETQYFGPGTRLLVL.

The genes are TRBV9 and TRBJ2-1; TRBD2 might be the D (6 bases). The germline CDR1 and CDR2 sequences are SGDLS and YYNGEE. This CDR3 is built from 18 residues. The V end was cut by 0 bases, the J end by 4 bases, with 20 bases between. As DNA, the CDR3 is TGTGCCAGCAGCGTAGTGTTGGGTGGAGGGATCTCATACAATGAGCAGTTCTTC. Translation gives CASSVVLGGGISYNEQFF.

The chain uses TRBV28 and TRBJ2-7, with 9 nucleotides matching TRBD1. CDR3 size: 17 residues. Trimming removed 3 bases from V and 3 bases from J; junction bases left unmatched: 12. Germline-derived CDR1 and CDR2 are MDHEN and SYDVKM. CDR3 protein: CASSFIGGGTGRYEQYF. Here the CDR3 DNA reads TGTGCCAGCAGTTTCATCGGGGGCGGGACAGGGCGCTACGAGCAGTACTTC.

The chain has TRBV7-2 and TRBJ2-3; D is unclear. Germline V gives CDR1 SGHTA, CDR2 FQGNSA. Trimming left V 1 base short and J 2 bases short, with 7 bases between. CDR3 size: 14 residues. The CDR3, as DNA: TGTGCCAGCAGCTTAGACTCCTACACAGATACGCAGTATTTT. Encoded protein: CASSLDSYTDTQYF.

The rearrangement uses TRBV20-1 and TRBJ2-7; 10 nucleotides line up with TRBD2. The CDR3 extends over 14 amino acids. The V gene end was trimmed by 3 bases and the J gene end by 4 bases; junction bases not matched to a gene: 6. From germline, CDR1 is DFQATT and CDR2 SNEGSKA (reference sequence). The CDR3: CSASSLAGAYEQYF. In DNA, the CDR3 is TGCAGTGCTAGTTCCCTAGCGGGAGCATACGAGCAGTACTTC.

The CDR3 loop is CASRGGDAYEQYF. The CDR3 DNA follows: TGTGCCAGCAGGGGGGGGGATGCGTACGAGCAGTACTTC. The V call is TRBV25-1, the J call TRBJ2-7, with 7 nucleotides matching TRBD2. CDR3 size: 13 residues. The germline gives CDR1 MGHDK, CDR2 SYGVNS. V was clipped by 6 bases and J by 4 bases; unmatched bases: 6.

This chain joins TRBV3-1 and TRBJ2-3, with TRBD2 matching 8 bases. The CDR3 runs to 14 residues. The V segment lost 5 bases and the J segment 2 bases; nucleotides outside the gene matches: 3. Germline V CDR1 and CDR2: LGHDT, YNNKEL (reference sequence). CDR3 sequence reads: CASSAGGFTDTQYF. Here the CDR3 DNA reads TGTGCCAGCAGCGCGGGGGGATTCACAGATACGCAGTATTTT.

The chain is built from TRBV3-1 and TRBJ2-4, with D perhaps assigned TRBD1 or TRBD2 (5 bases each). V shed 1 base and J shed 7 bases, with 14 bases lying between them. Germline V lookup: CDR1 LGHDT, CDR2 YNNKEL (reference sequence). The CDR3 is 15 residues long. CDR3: CASSQGLGEWNIQYF. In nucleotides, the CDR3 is TGTGCCAGCAGCCAAGGGTTAGGGGAGTGGAACATTCAGTACTTC.

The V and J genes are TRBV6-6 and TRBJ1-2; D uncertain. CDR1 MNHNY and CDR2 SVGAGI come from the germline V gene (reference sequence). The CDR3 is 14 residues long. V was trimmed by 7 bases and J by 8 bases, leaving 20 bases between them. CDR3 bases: TGTGCCAGCACCCAATTGACTCATTATTGGGGCTACACCTTC. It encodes CASTQLTHYWGYTF.

The CDR3 DNA follows: TGTGCCAGCAGCCCGGGACAGGGTCAGTCTCAGCCCCAGCATTTT. This gives the protein CASSPGQGQSQPQHF. The chain combines TRBV12-3 or TRBV12-4 with TRBJ1-5, with TRBD1 matching over 9 bases. The J segment lost 6 bases and the V segment lost 6 bases, leaving 9 bases of the junction unmatched. The CDR3 is 15 amino acids.

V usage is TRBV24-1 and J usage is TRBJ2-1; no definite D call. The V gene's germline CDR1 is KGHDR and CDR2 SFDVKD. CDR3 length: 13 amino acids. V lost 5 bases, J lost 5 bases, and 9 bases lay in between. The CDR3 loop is CATSGLYDNEQFF. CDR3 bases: TGTGCCACCAGTGGCCTATATGACAATGAGCAGTTCTTC.

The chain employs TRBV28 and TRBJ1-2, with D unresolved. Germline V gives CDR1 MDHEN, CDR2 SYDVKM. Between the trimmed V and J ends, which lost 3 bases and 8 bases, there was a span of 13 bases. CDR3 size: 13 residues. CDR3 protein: CASSLETPLGYTF. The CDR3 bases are TGTGCCAGCAGTTTGGAGACCCCTTTAGGCTACACCTTC.